The 7 T cell receptor beta chains reported below all come from one sample, sequenced in a study of regulatory T cells in long-lasting Graves disease. Libraries of TCR beta came from iRepertoire HTBI primers plus Arm-PCR of CDR3 regions. TCRdb analysed the multiplex PCR reads with MiXCR anew, one entry per CDR3 protein. The table records about 460,000 distinct CDR3 sequences, 22% of them present only once. The time point was: persistent/refractory GD, antithyroid drugs over 5 years with positive TRAb. Construction of the TCR library relied on RNA isolated from PBMCs. Sequencing used peripheral blood mononuclear cells (PBMCs), obtained when the disease was refractory, from a patient treated with antithyroid drugs. The receptors derive from a female donor with Graves disease.

The sample holds a few counts of this clonotype. The chain uses TRBV7-9 and TRBJ2-2; D is undetermined. V shed 0 bases and J shed 6 bases, with 8 bases lying between them. Germline values: CDR1 SEHNR, CDR2 FQNEAQ (reference sequence). The CDR3 is made up of 14 amino acids. CDR3 DNA: TGTGCCAGCAGCTTAGCGCCCCAGGCCGGGGAGCTGTTTTTT. It translates to CASSLAPQAGELFF.

This clonotype appeared many times. The chain joins TRBV2 to TRBJ1-1, with TRBD1 as a possible D gene (5 bases). V lost 7 bases to trimming and J lost 1 base, with 19 bases between them. CDR1 is SNHLY and CDR2 is FYNNEI in the germline V gene. This CDR3 is built from 16 residues. CDR3: CASTFSLEGPNTEAFF. In DNA form, the CDR3 reads TGTGCCAGCACCTTTTCACTGGAGGGGCCGAACACTGAAGCTTTCTTT.

This clonotype was found many times. This chain uses TRBV7-9 with TRBJ2-5; D is uncertain. Germline assignment: CDR1 SEHNR and CDR2 FQNEAQ (reference sequence). Trimming stripped 5 bases from V and 2 bases from J, with 12 bases between. The CDR3 has 14 amino acids. CDR3 in amino acids: CASSTAPEQETQYF. The DNA of the CDR3 is TGTGCCAGCAGCACTGCGCCAGAACAAGAGACCCAGTACTTC.

This clonotype was picked up many times. V usage is TRBV11-3 and J usage is TRBJ1-2; D uncertain. The CDR3 runs to 14 residues. Trimming shortened V by 4 bases and J by 7 bases, and 16 bases separated the two germline ends. The germline CDR1 and CDR2 sequences are SGHNT and YENEEA. CDR3 in amino acids: CASSCLAGGIGYTF. In DNA, the CDR3 is TGTGCCAGCAGCTGCCTGGCTGGAGGGATTGGCTACACCTTC.

This clonotype was picked up a small number of times. V gene TRBV27 combines with J gene TRBJ1-6; TRBD1 might be the D (5 bases). The V end lost 10 bases, the J end lost 10 bases, and 14 bases lay between the germline ends. This CDR3 has 12 residues. Germline-derived CDR1 and CDR2 are MNHEY and SMNVEV (reference sequence). CDR3 DNA: TGTGCCACCCGCACGGGACGGTCACCCCTCCACTTT. Translated: CATRTGRSPLHF.

CDR3 sequence (DNA): TGCAGTGCTACTAGCGTGGGAGGGTCTAGCGAGCAGTACTTC. This translates into CSATSVGGSSEQYF. The rearrangement links TRBV20-1 to TRBJ2-7; 7 bases agree with TRBD2. The CDR3 totals 14 residues. Trimming at V came to 4 bases and at J to 6 bases, leaving 12 bases not matched to a gene. The germline V gene encodes CDR1 DFQATT and CDR2 SNEGSKA (reference sequence).

This sequence joins TRBV7-2 and TRBJ1-4, with D tentatively TRBD1 (6 bases). The CDR3 is 16 amino acids. V lost 3 bases, J lost 0 bases, and 11 bases lay in between. CDR1 is SGHTA, CDR2 FQGNSA, per germline. The CDR3 spells CASSFVGGTTNEKLFF. DNA of the CDR3: TGTGCCAGCAGCTTTGTAGGGGGAACAACTAATGAAAAACTGTTTTTT.